Below are 13 T cell receptor beta chains sequenced from a single sample in a study of blood T cell repertoires in COVID-19. Method: immunoSEQ multiplex PCR; TCRdb's copy keeps in-frame clones and lacks some. This table has a few hundred thousand clones, about nine tenths appearing once. Sequencing was carried out using peripheral blood. The receptors were gathered from a middle-aged man with acute or convalescent COVID-19.

The chain joins TRBV7-2 to TRBJ1-1; no clear D gene. V lost 2 bases, J lost 1 base, and 8 bases lay in between. Germline CDR1 reads SGHTA; CDR2 reads FQGNSA. The CDR3 extends over 14 amino acids. This CDR3 is CASSLSAGNTEAFF. The CDR3 nucleotides read TGTGCCAGCAGCTTATCCGCAGGGAACACTGAAGCTTTCTTT.

The chain joins TRBV6-5 to TRBJ1-1; D not resolved. The CDR3 totals 14 residues. V was shortened by 4 bases and J by 0 bases, with 9 bases between the two germline ends. Germline V lookup: CDR1 MNHEY, CDR2 SVGAGI. CDR3: CASSSTTMNTEAFF. In DNA form, the CDR3 reads TGTGCCAGCAGTTCGACAACAATGAACACTGAAGCTTTCTTT.

The rearrangement joins TRBV5-6 to TRBJ1-4, with TRBD1 as a possible D gene (5 bases). Germline values: CDR1 SGHDT, CDR2 YYEEEE. Trimming shortened V by 4 bases and J by 7 bases, and 14 bases separated the two germline ends. The CDR3 totals 14 residues. The CDR3 here is CASSPGTLGEKLFF. Written as DNA, the CDR3 is TGTGCCAGCAGCCCGGGGACTTTGGGTGAAAAACTGTTTTTT.

The chain employs TRBV2 and TRBJ1-2; D unclear. CDR3 length equals 14 residues. In germline, CDR1 is SNHLY, CDR2 FYNNEI. V was shortened by 3 bases and J by 5 bases, with 13 bases between the two germline ends. As DNA, the CDR3 is TGTGCCAGCAGTGAGATCCCCGACATTTATGGCTACACCTTC. Its translation: CASSEIPDIYGYTF.

V gene TRBV5-1 combines with J gene TRBJ2-6; D perhaps matches TRBD1 (7 bases). Germline V lookup: CDR1 SGHRS, CDR2 YFSETQ. CDR3 length: 17 amino acids. V dropped 1 base and J dropped 2 bases, with 13 bases sitting between them. CDR3 region: CASSLWAGGTGANVLTF. The CDR3 nucleotides are TGCGCCAGCAGCTTGTGGGCAGGGGGGACTGGGGCCAACGTCCTGACTTTC.

This clone was seen a single time. The chain recombines TRBV15 with TRBJ2-5, with TRBD1 matching 10 bases. With 0 bases clipped from V and 0 bases from J, the junction kept 4 bases outside the gene matches. Per germline, CDR1 LNHNV and CDR2 YYDKDF (reference sequence). The CDR3 has 17 residues. The CDR3 DNA follows: TGTGCCACCAGCAGAGATAGGGACAGGGGTTACCAAGAGACCCAGTACTTC. This codes for CATSRDRDRGYQETQYF. Full variable domain (rest looked up from reference TRBV15 and TRBJ2-5): DAMVIQNPRYQVTQFGKPVTLSCSQTLNHNVMYWYQQKSSQAPKLLFHYYDKDFNNEADTPDNFQSRRPNTSFCFLDIRSPGLGDTAMYLCATSRDRDRGYQETQYFGPGTRLLVL.

V gene TRBV7-9 combines with J gene TRBJ1-2; 8 nucleotides line up with TRBD1. CDR3 length: 15 residues. The V gene end was trimmed by 5 bases and the J gene end by 8 bases; junction bases not matched to a gene: 13. Germline V gene sequence: CDR1 SEHNR, CDR2 FQNEAQ (reference sequence). The CDR3 sequence is CASSVAWTGKNGYTF. DNA of the CDR3: TGTGCCAGCAGCGTTGCTTGGACAGGGAAAAACGGCTACACCTTC.

A few counts support this clone. The rearrangement uses TRBV7-2 and TRBJ2-3; the match to TRBD1 covers 7 bases. Trimming cost V 5 bases and J 0 bases; bases outside gene matches: 8. CDR1 SGHTA and CDR2 FQGNSA come from the germline V gene. This CDR3 has 16 amino acids. The CDR3 spells CASSPRPGGSTDTQYF. CDR3 sequence (DNA): TGTGCCAGCAGCCCGAGGCCAGGGGGAAGCACAGATACGCAGTATTTT.

The chain uses TRBV10-3 and TRBJ1-2; D is unclear. Germline V gene sequence: CDR1 ENHRY, CDR2 SYGVKD. V was clipped by 4 bases and J by 8 bases, with 11 bases between them. The CDR3 is 12 amino acids. CDR3 sequence: CAISGGVEGYTF. The CDR3 DNA is TGTGCCATCAGTGGGGGAGTCGAAGGCTACACCTTC.

This sequence joins TRBV27 and TRBJ2-7; possibly TRBD1 for D (6 bases). Germline V gives CDR1 MNHEY, CDR2 SMNVEV (reference sequence). CDR3 length equals 15 residues. V dropped 6 bases and J dropped 2 bases, with 17 bases sitting between them. The CDR3 is CASRRGNGSPYEQYF. The CDR3 region has the DNA TGTGCCAGCAGGAGGGGGAATGGGTCCCCCTACGAGCAGTACTTC.

This clone was observed a handful of times. The chain is built from TRBV11-2 and TRBJ1-3; 8 bases line up with TRBD1. The ends lost 5 bases at V and 4 bases at J; junction bases unmatched: 10. This CDR3 has 16 residues. CDR1 SGHAT and CDR2 FQNNGV come from the germline V gene. The CDR3 region has the DNA TGTGCCAGCAGCGCCGGACAGGGCGCGGTAGGAAACACCATATATTTT. Translation gives CASSAGQGAVGNTIYF. Combining the CDR3 with reference TRBV11-2 and TRBJ1-3 gives the whole variable domain EAGVAQSPRYKIIEKRQSVAFWCNPISGHATLYWYQQILGQGPKLLIQFQNNGVVDDSQLPKDRFSAERLKGVDSTLKIQPAKLEDSAVYLCASSAGQGAVGNTIYFGEGSWLTVV.

This chain uses TRBV9 with TRBJ2-2, with D possibly matching TRBD1 (6 bases). Trimming cost V 3 bases and J 6 bases, with 12 bases left between them. Germline lookup yields CDR1 SGDLS and CDR2 YYNGEE. This CDR3 is built from 14 residues. The CDR3 bases are TGTGCCAGCAGCGAACAGGGTGGAGCCGGGGAGCTGTTTTTT. Translated: CASSEQGGAGELFF.

The V gene is TRBV6-5, the J gene TRBJ2-7; 9 nucleotides line up with TRBD2. The CDR3 contains 15 residues. The V gene end was trimmed by 10 bases and the J gene end by 2 bases; junction bases not matched to a gene: 12. CDR1 and CDR2 (germline): MNHEY, SVGAGI. The CDR3 spells CATTISLAGAYEQYF. For the CDR3, the DNA is TGTGCCACCACCATCAGCTTAGCGGGGGCCTACGAGCAGTACTTC.